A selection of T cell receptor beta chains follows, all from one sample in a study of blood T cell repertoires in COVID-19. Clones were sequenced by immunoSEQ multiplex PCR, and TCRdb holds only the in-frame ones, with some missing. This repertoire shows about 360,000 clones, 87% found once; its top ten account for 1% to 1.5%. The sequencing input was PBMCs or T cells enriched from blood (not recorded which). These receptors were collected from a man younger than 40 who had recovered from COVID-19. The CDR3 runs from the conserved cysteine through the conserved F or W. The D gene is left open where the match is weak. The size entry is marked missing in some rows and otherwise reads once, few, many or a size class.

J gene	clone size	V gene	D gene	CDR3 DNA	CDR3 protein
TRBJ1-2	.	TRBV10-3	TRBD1	TGTGCCATCAGCCTGACAGGGCTTGGCTACACCTTC	CAISLTGLGYTF
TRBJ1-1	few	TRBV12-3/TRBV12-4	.	TGTGCCAGCAGTTTGCGGGGGAACACTGAAGCTTTCTTT	CASSLRGNTEAFF
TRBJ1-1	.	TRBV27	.	TGTGCCAGCACTCCAGGTCCCCTCACTGAAGCTTTCTTT	CASTPGPLTEAFF
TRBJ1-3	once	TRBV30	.	TGTGCCTGGAGCGACAGCGGAAACACCATATATTTT	CAWSDSGNTIYF
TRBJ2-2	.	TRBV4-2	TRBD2	TGTGCCAGCAGCCATGGACTAGCGGGGGATAACACCGGGGAGCTGTTTTTT	CASSHGLAGDNTGELFF
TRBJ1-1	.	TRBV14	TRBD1	TGTGCCAGCAGCCAGACCAGGGGGTCCACTGAAGCTTTCTTT	CASSQTRGSTEAFF
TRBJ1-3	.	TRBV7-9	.	TGTGCCAGCAGCTTAAGCATCTCTGGAAACACCATATATTTT	CASSLSISGNTIYF
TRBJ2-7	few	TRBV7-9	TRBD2	TGTGCCAGCAGTCTAGGACTAGCGGGAGAAAGCTCCTACGAGCAGTACTTC	CASSLGLAGESSYEQYF
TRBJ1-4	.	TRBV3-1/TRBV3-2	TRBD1	TGTGCCAGCCGCATGGGACAGAATAATGAAAAACTGTTTTTT	CASRMGQNNEKLFF
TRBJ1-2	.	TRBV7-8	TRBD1	TGTGCCAGCAGCTTAGGGACAGGGAACTATGGCTACACCTTC	CASSLGTGNYGYTF
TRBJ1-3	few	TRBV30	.	TGTGCCTGGAATCCGGTTACTGGAAACACCATATATTTT	CAWNPVTGNTIYF
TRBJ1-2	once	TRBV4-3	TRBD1	TGCGCCAGCAGCCAAGAGGTCTCGGACAGGGGACTCGGCTACACCTTC	CASSQEVSDRGLGYTF
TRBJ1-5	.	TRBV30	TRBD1	TGTGCCTGGAGGCCTCAAACAGGGGTTGTTCAGCCCCAGCATTTT	CAWRPQTGVVQPQHF
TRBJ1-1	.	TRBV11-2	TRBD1	TGTGCCAGCAGCGACCGGGACAGGGCCACTGAAGCTTTCTTT	CASSDRDRATEAFF
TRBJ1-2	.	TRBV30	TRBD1	TGTGCCTGGAGCGGTAGGGGGCTAGGCTACACCTTC	CAWSGRGLGYTF
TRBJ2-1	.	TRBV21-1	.	TGTGCCAGCAGCAAAGGGGACAGGGGATCCAGTGAGCAGTTCTTC	CASSKGDRGSSEQFF
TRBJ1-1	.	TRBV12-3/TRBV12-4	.	TGTGCCAGCAGCACTCACCCAGGGACTGAAGCTTTCTTT	CASSTHPGTEAFF
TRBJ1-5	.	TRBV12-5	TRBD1	TGTGCTAGTGGTTTGGGGGGGACAGTAATTAATCAGCCCCAGCATTTT	CASGLGGTVINQPQHF
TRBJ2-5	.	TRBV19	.	TGTGCCAGCGGACAGCAAGAGACCCAGTACTTC	CASGQQETQYF